The 8 T cell receptor beta chains presented below share a single source sample, sequenced in a study of shared T cell receptors in the human thymus. Only in-frame clones appear in the TCRdb table, and some are missing; sequencing was by immunoSEQ multiplex PCR. The sample lists hundreds of thousands of clones, about 89% occurring once. These same data were also listed under a study on human thymus T cells.

The sample was thymocytes. The receptors originated from a boy under two years old with a congenital heart defect.

This chain uses TRBV9 with TRBJ1-2, with D unclear. CDR1 and CDR2 from the germline V gene are SGDLS and YYNGEE. This CDR3 region has 15 residues. V was shortened by 0 bases and J by 2 bases, with 11 bases between the two germline ends. The CDR3 is CASSVDPRSNYGYTF. The CDR3 DNA reads TGTGCCAGCAGCGTAGATCCGAGGTCCAACTATGGCTACACCTTC.

The chain joins TRBV5-6 to TRBJ2-5; D might be TRBD2 (5 bases). V gave up 4 bases and J gave up 4 bases, with 14 bases separating them. Germline V CDR1 and CDR2: SGHDT, YYEEEE. The CDR3 length is 14 residues. The CDR3 spells CASSPAEAGETQYF. The CDR3 DNA reads TGTGCCAGCAGCCCAGCGGAGGCGGGAGAGACCCAGTACTTC.

A note on this clone: The junction differs from germline at one of its ends, possibly a read error. The chain uses TRBV30 and TRBJ1-4, with a tentative D call TRBD1 (6 bases). The germline CDR1 and CDR2 sequences are GTSNPN and SVGIG (reference sequence). The length of the CDR3 is 12 residues. CDR3 protein: CAWSVQGRFRTF. DNA of the CDR3: TGTGCCTGGAGTGTCCAGGGGCGATTCCGGACGTTT.

The chain has TRBV4-1 and TRBJ1-2, with 9 bases matching TRBD1. In germline, CDR1 is MGHRA, CDR2 YSYEKL. The V segment lost 0 bases and the J segment 6 bases; nucleotides outside the gene matches: 8. This CDR3 is 16 amino acids long. In DNA form, the CDR3 reads TGCGCCAGCAGCCAAGATCGCCCACAGGGGGCGAATGGCTACACCTTC. Amino acid sequence: CASSQDRPQGANGYTF.

V and J are TRBV28 and TRBJ2-7, with 12 positions matching TRBD1. Trimming removed 6 bases from V and 7 bases from J; junction bases left unmatched: 13. Looked up from germline, CDR1 is MDHEN and CDR2 is SYDVKM. The CDR3 extends over 16 amino acids. CDR3 sequence reads: CASSLSGTGGLGEQYF. The CDR3 bases are TGTGCCAGCAGCCTTTCCGGGACAGGGGGCTTAGGGGAGCAGTACTTC.

This clone was seen only once. The chain employs TRBV28 and TRBJ2-7, with D perhaps TRBD1 (5 bases). From germline, CDR1 is MDHEN and CDR2 SYDVKM. The V gene lost 5 bases and the J gene lost 3 bases, with 11 bases spanning the gap. The CDR3 consists of 13 residues. In DNA form, the CDR3 reads TGTGCCAGCAGTAACGGACACTACTACGAGCAGTACTTC. Its protein is CASSNGHYYEQYF.

The chain combines TRBV29-1 with TRBJ2-7, with D possibly matching TRBD2 (6 bases). CDR3 length equals 12 residues. Germline loops: CDR1 SQVTM, CDR2 ANQGSEA. The germline V and J ends were trimmed by 6 bases and 11 bases, with 20 bases remaining between them. CDR3 protein: CSVPDRSGGEYF. For the CDR3, the DNA is TGCAGCGTCCCCGACAGATCCGGAGGGGAGTACTTC.

The chain couples TRBV28 to TRBJ2-7, with D perhaps TRBD2 (6 bases). Trimming removed 6 bases from V and 3 bases from J, with 15 bases in between. CDR1 and CDR2 (germline): MDHEN, SYDVKM. The CDR3 is 14 amino acids. The chain's CDR3 is CASRIRGDRYEQYF. In nucleotides, the CDR3 is TGTGCCAGCAGGATCCGCGGGGATCGCTACGAGCAGTACTTC. Complete variable domain (other parts from reference TRBV28 and TRBJ2-7): DVKVTQSSRYLVKRTGEKVFLECVQDMDHENMFWYRQDPGLGLRLIYFSYDVKMKEKGDIPEGYSVSREKKERFSLILESASTNQTSMYLCASRIRGDRYEQYFGPGTRLTVT.